This T cell receptor beta chain is drawn from a study of T cell clones after liver transplantation. As for the study in general: Three of the eight recipients were HCV-positive; the rest had non-autoimmune, non-viral transplant indications. Samples came pre-transplant, pre-randomization before withdrawal, and post-randomization after withdrawal ended.

This clone showed up just a few times. Sequenced by immunoSEQ multiplex PCR; TCRdb stores in-frame clones only, minus some. The table lists approximately 50,000 clones, roughly 74% of them singletons. The CDR3 consists of 14 residues. Trimming took off 5 bases at V and 0 bases at J, with 8 bases between the two ends. CDR1 and CDR2 from the germline V gene are WSHSY and SAAADI. This sequence originates from a human patient who received a liver transplant. Some of the T cells might come from the graft donor. The chain uses TRBV10-2 and TRBJ1-5; D unresolved. The source was CD4+ T cells from blood, collected less than 70 months after liver transplant. This CDR3 reads CASSPTNSNQPQHF. In nucleotides, the CDR3 is TGCGCCAGCAGTCCTACTAATAGCAATCAGCCCCAGCATTTT.